The clone carrying this T cell receptor (beta chain) was seen only a few times. This entry is derived from a study of blood T cell repertoires in COVID-19. Turning to the study itself: Donors in the United States, Italy and Spain gave samples during acute or convalescent COVID-19. In each case, the material was cDNA or gDNA derived from T cells, B-cell-depleted T cells, or PBMCs.

The CDR3 runs 15 residues. The junction had 2 bases not matched to a gene; V was cut back by 0 bases and J by 5 bases. The germline V gene encodes CDR1 MNHEY and CDR2 SVGAGI. Authors' methods: Nucleated cell counts were estimated from reference gene primer amplification. Sequenced by immunoSEQ multiplex PCR; TCRdb stores in-frame clones only, minus some. For V, J and clone size, that table is used; D and trimming come from the DNA. This sample has over 100,000 clones, with roughly 84% found just once. The sequenced sample was peripheral blood. The sequence was obtained from a woman in her 70s with acute or convalescent COVID-19. The chain combines TRBV6-5 with TRBJ1-4, with 8 nucleotides matching TRBD1. The CDR3 region has the DNA TGTGCCAGCAGTTACTCGACAGGGGAGAATGAAAAACTGTTTTTT. Its protein product is CASSYSTGENEKLFF.